This record covers a single T cell receptor (beta chain). The data were taken from a study of immune heterogeneity within non-small cell lung tumors. For each sample, template was approximately 640 ng of bulk tumor genomic DNA. Several far-apart biopsies were taken per primary tumor during surgery. Newly diagnosed with untreated non-small cell lung cancer, the patients underwent curative surgery. Using 32 V and 13 J primers, multiplex PCR amplified TCR beta CDR3. One entry per CDR3 protein results from TCRdb running MiXCR on the multiplex PCR reads. The sample has under 4,500 distinct CDR3 sequences; about a fifth are singletons. The receptor was derived from a man between 70 and 80 years old with non-small cell lung cancer. Sample: lung tumor tissue.

The CDR3 region has the DNA TGTGCCAGCACCCTAATGGACGGTAGCTCCACAGATACGCAGTATTTT. Protein product: CASTLMDGSSTDTQYF. The chain uses TRBV5-5 and TRBJ2-3; D remains unclear. Germline-derived CDR1 and CDR2 are SGHKS and YYEKEE (reference sequence). This CDR3 region has 16 residues. The germline V and J ends were trimmed by 6 bases and 2 bases, with 19 bases remaining between them.